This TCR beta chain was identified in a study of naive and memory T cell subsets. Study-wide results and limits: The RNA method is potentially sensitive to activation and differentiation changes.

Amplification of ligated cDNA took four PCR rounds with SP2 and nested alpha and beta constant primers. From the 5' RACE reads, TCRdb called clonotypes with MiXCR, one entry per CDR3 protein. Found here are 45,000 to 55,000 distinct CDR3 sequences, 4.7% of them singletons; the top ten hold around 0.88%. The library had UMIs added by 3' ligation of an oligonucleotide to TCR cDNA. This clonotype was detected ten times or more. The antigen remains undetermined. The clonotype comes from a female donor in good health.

CDR3 DNA sequence: TGTGCCAGCACGCTAGGACTAGTAAACACCGGGGAGCTGTTTTTT. Amino acid sequence: CASTLGLVNTGELFF. This chain links TRBV12-3 or TRBV12-4 with TRBJ2-2; 7 nucleotides match TRBD2. The CDR3 consists of 15 residues. V lost 7 bases and J lost 2; bases outside the gene matches: 7.